This entry concerns a single T cell receptor (beta chain). Measured with immunoSEQ multiplex PCR; TCRdb has only the in-frame clones, and not every one. The sample records 30,000 to 50,000 clones, 94% being singletons. The data derive from a study of T cell changes during pregnancy in multiple sclerosis. After removal of 4 bases from V and 12 bases from J, the junction contained 13 bases not matched to a gene. This CDR3 comprises 16 residues. Germline V gives CDR1 MNHNS, CDR2 SASEGT. The sequence was obtained from a female donor with multiple sclerosis, enrolled in a pregnancy study. The V call is TRBV6-1, the J call TRBJ2-1; TRBD1 agrees at 12 bases. This specimen consisted of CD4+ T cells from peripheral blood mononuclear cells, obtained after pregnancy. DNA of the CDR3: TGTGCCAGCAGTGGATCCGGGACAGGGGGCGGCTTCGGGCAGTTCTTC. Protein product: CASSGSGTGGGFGQFF.